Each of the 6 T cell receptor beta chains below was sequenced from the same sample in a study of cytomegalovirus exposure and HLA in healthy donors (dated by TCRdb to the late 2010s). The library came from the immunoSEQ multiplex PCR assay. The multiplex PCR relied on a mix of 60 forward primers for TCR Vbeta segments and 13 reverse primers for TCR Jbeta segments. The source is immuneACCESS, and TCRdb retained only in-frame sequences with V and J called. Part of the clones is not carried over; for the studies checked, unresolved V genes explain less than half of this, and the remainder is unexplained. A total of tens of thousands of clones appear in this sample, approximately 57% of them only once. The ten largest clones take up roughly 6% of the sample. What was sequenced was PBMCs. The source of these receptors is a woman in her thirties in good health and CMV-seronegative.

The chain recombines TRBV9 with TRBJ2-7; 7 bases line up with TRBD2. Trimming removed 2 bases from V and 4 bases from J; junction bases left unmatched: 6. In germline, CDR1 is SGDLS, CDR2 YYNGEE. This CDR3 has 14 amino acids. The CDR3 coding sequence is TGTGCCAGCAGCGTCGGACTAGAACATTACGAGCAGTACTTC. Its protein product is CASSVGLEHYEQYF.

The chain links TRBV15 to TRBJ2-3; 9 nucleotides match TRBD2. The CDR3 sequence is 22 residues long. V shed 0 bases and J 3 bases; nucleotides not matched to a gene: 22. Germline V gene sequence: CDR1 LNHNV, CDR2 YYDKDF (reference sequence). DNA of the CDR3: TGTGCCACCAGCAGAGATGGGGAGATAGGTAGCGGGAGAGGGCGGTCTACAGATACGCAGTATTTT. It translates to CATSRDGEIGSGRGRSTDTQYF.

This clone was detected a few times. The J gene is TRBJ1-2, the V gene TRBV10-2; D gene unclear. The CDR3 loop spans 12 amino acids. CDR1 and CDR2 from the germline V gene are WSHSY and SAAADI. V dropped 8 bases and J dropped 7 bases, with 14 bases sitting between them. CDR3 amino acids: CASQDGEGGYTF. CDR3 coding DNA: TGCGCCAGCCAAGACGGGGAGGGTGGCTACACCTTC.

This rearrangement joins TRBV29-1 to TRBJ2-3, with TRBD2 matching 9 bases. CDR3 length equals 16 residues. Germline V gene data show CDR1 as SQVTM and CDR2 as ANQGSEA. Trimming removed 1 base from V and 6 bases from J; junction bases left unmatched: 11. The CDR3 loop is CSVEGAGGRAPDTQYF. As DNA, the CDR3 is TGCAGCGTTGAAGGCGCCGGCGGGAGGGCCCCGGATACGCAGTATTTT.

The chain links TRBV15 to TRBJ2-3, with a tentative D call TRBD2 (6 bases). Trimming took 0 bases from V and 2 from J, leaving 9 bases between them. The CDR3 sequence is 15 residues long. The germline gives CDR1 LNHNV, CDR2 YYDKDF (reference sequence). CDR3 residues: CATSRDRLDTDTQYF. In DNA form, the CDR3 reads TGTGCCACCAGCAGAGACCGACTAGACACAGATACGCAGTATTTT.

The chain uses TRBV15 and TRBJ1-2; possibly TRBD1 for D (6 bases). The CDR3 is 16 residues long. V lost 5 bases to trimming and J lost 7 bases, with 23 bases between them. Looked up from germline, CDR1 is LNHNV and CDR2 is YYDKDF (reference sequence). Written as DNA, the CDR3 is TGTGCCACCAGCTCCGGGAGCGGGGGCCAGCTGCGTGGCTACACCTTC. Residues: CATSSGSGGQLRGYTF.